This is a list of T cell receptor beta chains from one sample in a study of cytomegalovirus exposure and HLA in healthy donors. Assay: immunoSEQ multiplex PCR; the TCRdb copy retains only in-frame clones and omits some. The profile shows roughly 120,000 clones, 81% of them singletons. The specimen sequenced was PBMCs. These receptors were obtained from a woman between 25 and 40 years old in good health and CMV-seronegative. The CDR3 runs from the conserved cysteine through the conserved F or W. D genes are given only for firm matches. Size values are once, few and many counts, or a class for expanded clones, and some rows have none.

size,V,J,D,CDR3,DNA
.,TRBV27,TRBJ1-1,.,CASSFGGGYTEAFF,TGTGCCAGCAGTTTCGGGGGAGGTTACACTGAAGCTTTCTTT
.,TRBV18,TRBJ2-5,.,CASSPPAGKETQYF,TGTGCCAGCTCACCACCCGCCGGGAAGGAGACCCAGTACTTC
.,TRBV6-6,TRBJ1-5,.,CASTPSNQPQHF,TGTGCCAGCACTCCGAGCAATCAGCCCCAGCATTTT
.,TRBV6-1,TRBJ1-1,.,CASSARGANTEAFF,TGTGCCAGCAGTGCCCGGGGGGCGAACACTGAAGCTTTCTTT
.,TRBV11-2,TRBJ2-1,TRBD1,CASQQVATGGSYNEQFF,TGTGCATCCCAGCAGGTGGCGACAGGGGGGTCGTACAATGAGCAGTTCTTC
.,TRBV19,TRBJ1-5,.,CASSAGTYESNQPQHF,TGTGCCAGTAGCGCCGGGACATATGAAAGCAATCAGCCCCAGCATTTT
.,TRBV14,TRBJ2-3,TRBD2,CASSQERSSGRSTDTQYF,TGTGCCAGCAGCCAAGAGCGGTCTAGCGGGAGGAGCACAGATACGCAGTATTTT
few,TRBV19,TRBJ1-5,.,CASSIGQTSNQPQHF,TGTGCCAGTAGTATAGGACAGACTAGCAATCAGCCCCAGCATTTT
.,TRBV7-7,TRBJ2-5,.,CASSSLAGFSQETQYF,TGTGCTAGCAGCTCACTTGCGGGGTTCTCCCAAGAGACCCAGTACTTC
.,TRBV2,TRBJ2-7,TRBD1,CASSERTTGEQYF,TGTGCCAGCAGTGAGAGAACGACAGGGGAGCAGTACTTC
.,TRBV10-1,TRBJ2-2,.,CASSERQAGELFF,TGCGCCAGCAGTGAACGCCAGGCCGGGGAGCTGTTTTTT
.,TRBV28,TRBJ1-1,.,CASSFDRENTEAFF,TGTGCCAGCAGTTTTGACAGAGAGAACACTGAAGCTTTCTTT
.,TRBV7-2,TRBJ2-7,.,CASSLSAGYEQYF,TGTGCCAGCAGCCTTTCTGCGGGCTACGAGCAGTACTTC
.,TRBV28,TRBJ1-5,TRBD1,CASSPDRDNQPQHF,TGTGCCAGCAGTCCGGACAGGGACAATCAGCCCCAGCATTTT
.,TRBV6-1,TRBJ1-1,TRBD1,CASSTGDTEAFF,TGTGCCAGCAGCACAGGGGATACTGAAGCTTTCTTT
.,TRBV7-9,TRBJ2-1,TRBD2,CASSLRLAGESLSYNEQFF,TGTGCCAGCAGCCTACGACTAGCGGGAGAATCCCTTTCCTACAATGAGCAGTTCTTC
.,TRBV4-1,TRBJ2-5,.,CASSQDLGEVETQYF,TGCGCCAGCAGCCAAGATTTGGGGGAGGTAGAGACCCAGTACTTC
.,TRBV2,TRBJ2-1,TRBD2,CASRVYGTSGGGQFF,TGTGCCAGCAGGGTATACGGGACTAGCGGGGGTGGGCAGTTCTTC
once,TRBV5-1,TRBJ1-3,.,CASSLALNGNTIYF,TGCGCCAGCAGCTTGGCGCTAAATGGAAACACCATATATTTT
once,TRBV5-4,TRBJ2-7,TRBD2,CASSMTSLGDYEQYF,TGTGCCAGCAGCATGACTAGCCTGGGGGACTACGAGCAGTACTTC
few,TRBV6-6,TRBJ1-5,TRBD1,CASRLNRGRGNQPQHF,TGTGCCAGCAGACTAAACAGGGGGCGAGGCAATCAGCCCCAGCATTTT
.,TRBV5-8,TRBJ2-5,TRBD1,CASSLTGTVQETQYF,TGTGCCAGCAGCTTAACCGGGACAGTACAAGAGACCCAGTACTTC
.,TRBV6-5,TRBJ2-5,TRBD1,CASSERDRETQYF,TGTGCCAGCAGTGAAAGGGACAGGGAGACCCAGTACTTC
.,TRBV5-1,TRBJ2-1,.,CASSLGVTIGIKNEQFF,TGCGCCAGCAGCTTGGGGGTGACTATCGGGATTAAAAATGAGCAGTTCTTC
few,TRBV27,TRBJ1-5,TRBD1,CASSPGTGVINQPQHF,TGTGCCAGCAGTCCAGGGACAGGGGTGATCAATCAGCCCCAGCATTTT
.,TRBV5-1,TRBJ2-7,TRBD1,CASSSGQGNEQYF,TGCGCCAGCAGCTCGGGACAGGGTAACGAGCAGTACTTC
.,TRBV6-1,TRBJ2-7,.,CASREEGEQYF,TGTGCCAGCAGGGAGGAGGGCGAGCAGTACTTC
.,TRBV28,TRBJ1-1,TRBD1,CASRIDREVHTEAFF,TGTGCCAGCAGGATAGACAGGGAAGTGCACACTGAAGCTTTCTTT
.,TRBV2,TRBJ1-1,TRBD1,CASSGQGLTEAFF,TGTGCCAGCAGCGGACAGGGTTTGACTGAAGCTTTCTTT
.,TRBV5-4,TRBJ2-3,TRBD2,CASSGGTSVDSTDTQYF,TGTGCCAGCAGCGGCGGGACTAGCGTCGATAGCACAGATACGCAGTATTTT
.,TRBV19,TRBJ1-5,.,CAAWRGGNQPQHF,TGTGCCGCCTGGAGGGGCGGCAATCAGCCCCAGCATTTT
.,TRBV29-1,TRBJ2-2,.,CSVSAERTGELFF,TGCAGCGTTTCTGCGGAGAGAACCGGGGAGCTGTTTTTT
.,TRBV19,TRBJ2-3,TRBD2,CASSILGRDSDTQYF,TGTGCCAGTAGTATCCTCGGGAGGGATTCAGATACGCAGTATTTT
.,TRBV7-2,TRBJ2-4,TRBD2,CASSLAGGLAGPNIQYF,TGTGCCAGCAGCTTAGCGGGCGGACTAGCGGGACCAAACATTCAGTACTTC
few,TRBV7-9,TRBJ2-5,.,CASRSLETQYF,TGTGCCAGCAGGAGCTTGGAGACCCAGTACTTC
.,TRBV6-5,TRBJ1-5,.,CASRVDSNQPQHF,TGTGCCAGCCGGGTGGATAGCAATCAGCCCCAGCATTTT
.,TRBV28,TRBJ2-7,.,CASSTIRQALYEQYF,TGTGCCAGCAGCACCATCAGGCAGGCGCTCTACGAGCAGTACTTC
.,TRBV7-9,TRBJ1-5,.,CASSQDSVNQPQHF,TGTGCCAGCAGCCAGGACAGCGTTAATCAGCCCCAGCATTTT
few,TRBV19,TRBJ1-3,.,CASSPDTGFGNTIYF,TGTGCCAGTAGTCCGGATACAGGCTTCGGAAACACCATATATTTT
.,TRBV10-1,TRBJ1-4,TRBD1,CASSQGSGQGVFF,TGCGCCAGCAGTCAAGGTTCGGGACAGGGGGTGTTTTTT
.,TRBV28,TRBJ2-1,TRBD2,CASSPREAGGHYNEQFF,TGTGCCAGCAGTCCGAGGGAAGCGGGAGGACACTACAATGAGCAGTTCTTC
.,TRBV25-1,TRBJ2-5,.,CASSGQETQYF,TGTGCCAGCAGTGGGCAGGAGACCCAGTACTTC
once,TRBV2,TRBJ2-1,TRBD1,CASSGLDRGIVNEQFF,TGTGCCAGCAGTGGGCTAGACAGGGGAATAGTGAATGAGCAGTTCTTC
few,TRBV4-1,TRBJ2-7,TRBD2,CATSRESGSLSYEQYF,TGCGCCACGTCGAGGGAAAGCGGGAGCCTCTCCTACGAGCAGTACTTC
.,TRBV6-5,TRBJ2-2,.,CASSLTARNTGELFF,TGTGCCAGCAGTTTAACTGCAAGGAACACCGGGGAGCTGTTTTTT
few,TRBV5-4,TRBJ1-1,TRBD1,CASSLGTGGTEAFF,TGTGCCAGCAGCCTTGGGACAGGGGGGACTGAAGCTTTCTTT